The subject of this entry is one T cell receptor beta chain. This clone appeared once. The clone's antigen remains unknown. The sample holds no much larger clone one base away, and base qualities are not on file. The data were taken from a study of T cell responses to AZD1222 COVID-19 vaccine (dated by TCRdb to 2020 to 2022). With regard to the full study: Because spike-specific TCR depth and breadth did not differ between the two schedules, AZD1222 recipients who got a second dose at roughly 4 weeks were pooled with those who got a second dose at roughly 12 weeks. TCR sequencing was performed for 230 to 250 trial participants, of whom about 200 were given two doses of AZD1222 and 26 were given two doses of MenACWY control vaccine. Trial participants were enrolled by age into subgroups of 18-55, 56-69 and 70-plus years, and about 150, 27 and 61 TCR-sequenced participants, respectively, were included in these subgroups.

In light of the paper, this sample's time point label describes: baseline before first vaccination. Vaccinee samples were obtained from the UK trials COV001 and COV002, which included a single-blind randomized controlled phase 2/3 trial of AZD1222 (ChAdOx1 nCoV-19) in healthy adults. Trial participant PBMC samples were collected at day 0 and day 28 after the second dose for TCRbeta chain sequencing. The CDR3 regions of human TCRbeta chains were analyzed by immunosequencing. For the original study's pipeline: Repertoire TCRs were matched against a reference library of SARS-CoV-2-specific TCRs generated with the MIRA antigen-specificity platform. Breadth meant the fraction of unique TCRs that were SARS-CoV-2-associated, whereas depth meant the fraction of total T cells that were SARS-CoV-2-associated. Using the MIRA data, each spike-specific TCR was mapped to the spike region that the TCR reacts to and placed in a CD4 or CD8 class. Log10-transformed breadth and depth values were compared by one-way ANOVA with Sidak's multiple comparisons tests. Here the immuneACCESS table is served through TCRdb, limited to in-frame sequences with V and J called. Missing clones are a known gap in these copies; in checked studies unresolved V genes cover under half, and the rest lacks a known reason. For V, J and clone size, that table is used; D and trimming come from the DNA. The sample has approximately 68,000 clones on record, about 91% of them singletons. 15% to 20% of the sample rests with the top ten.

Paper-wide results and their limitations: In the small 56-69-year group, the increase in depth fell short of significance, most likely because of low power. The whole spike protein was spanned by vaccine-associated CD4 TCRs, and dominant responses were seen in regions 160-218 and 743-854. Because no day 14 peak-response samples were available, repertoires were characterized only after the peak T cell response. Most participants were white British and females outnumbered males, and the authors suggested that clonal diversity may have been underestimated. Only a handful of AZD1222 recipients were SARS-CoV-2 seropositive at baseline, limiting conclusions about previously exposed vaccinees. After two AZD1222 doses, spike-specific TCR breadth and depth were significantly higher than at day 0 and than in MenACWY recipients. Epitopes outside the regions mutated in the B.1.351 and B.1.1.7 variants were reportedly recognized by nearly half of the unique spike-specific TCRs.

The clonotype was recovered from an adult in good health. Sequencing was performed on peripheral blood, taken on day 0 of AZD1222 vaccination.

The CDR3 is CASSQDPNQPQHF. In nucleotide form, the sequence is TGCGCCAGCAGCCAAGATCCCAATCAGCCCCAGCATTTT. Recombination linked TRBV4-3 to TRBJ1-5; the D gene cannot be resolved reliably. There are 13 amino acids in the CDR3, from cysteine to phenylalanine inclusive. Here the CDR3 DNA is all that survives: 39 bases in frame from base 1. CDR1 and CDR2 (LGHNA, YSLEER) derive from the germline V gene. The junction shows trimming of 0 bases on V and 3 bases on J, plus 3 bases between the germline ends.